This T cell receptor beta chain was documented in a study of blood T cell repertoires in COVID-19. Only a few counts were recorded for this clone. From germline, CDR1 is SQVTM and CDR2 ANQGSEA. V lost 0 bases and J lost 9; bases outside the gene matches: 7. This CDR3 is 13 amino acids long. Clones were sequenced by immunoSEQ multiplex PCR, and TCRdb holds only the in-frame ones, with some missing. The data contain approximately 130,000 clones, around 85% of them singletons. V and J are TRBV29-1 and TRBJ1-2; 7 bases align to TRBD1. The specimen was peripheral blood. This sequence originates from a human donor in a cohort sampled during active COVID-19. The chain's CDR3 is CSVEDPQGNRYTF. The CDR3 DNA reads TGCAGCGTTGAAGATCCACAGGGGAATCGCTACACCTTC. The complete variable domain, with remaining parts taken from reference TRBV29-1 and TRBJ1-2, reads SAVISQKPSRDICQRGTSLTIQCQVDSQVTMMFWYRQQPGQSLTLIATANQGSEATYESGFVIDKFPISRPNLTFSTLTVSNMSPEDSSIYLCSVEDPQGNRYTFGSGTRLTVV.